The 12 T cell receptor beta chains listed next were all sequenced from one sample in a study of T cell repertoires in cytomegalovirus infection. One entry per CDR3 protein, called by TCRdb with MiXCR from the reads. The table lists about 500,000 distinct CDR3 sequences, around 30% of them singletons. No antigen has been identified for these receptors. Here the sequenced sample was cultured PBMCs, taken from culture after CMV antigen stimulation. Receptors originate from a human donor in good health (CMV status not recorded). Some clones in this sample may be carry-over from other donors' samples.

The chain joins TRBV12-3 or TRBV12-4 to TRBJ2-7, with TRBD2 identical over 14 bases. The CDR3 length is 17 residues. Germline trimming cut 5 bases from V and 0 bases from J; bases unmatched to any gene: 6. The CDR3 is CASSPGGTSGSSYEQYF. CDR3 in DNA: TGTGCCAGCAGTCCCGGGGGGACTAGCGGGAGCTCCTACGAGCAGTACTTC.

The CDR3 DNA reads TGTGCCAGCAGCCAAGATCGGCAGTTCCAAGAGACCCAGTACTTC. This codes for CASSQDRQFQETQYF. V is TRBV3-1 and J is TRBJ2-5; no clear D gene. V was clipped by 0 bases and J by 1 base, with 9 bases between them. In germline, CDR1 is LGHDT, CDR2 YNNKEL (reference sequence). CDR3 size: 15 residues.

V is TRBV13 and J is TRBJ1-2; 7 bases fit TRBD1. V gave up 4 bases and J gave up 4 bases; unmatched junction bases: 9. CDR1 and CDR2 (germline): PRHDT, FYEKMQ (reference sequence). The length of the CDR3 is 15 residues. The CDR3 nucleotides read TGTGCCAGCAGCTCTGCCAGGGGGTTTACCTATGGCTACACCTTC. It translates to CASSSARGFTYGYTF.

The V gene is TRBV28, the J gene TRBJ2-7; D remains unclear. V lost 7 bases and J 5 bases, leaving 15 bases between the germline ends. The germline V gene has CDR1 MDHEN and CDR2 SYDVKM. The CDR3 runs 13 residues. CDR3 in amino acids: CASTPDLTNEQYF. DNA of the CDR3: TGTGCCAGCACCCCGGACCTTACTAACGAGCAGTACTTC.

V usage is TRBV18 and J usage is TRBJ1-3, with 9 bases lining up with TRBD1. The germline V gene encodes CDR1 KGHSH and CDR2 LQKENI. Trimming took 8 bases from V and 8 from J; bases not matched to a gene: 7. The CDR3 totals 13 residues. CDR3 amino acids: CASRPGQGHTIYF. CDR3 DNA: TGTGCCAGCCGACCGGGACAGGGACACACCATATATTTT.

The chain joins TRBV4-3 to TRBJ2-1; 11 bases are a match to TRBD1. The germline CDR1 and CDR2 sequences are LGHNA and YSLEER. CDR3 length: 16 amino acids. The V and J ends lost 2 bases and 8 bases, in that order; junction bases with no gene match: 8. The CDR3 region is CASSQHWGQGVYEQFF. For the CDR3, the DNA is TGCGCCAGCAGCCAACACTGGGGACAGGGGGTGTATGAGCAGTTCTTC.

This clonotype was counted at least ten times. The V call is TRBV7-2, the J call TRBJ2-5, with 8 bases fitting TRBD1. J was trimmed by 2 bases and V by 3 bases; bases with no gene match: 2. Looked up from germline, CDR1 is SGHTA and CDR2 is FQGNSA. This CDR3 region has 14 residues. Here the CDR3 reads CASSFRTGQETQYF. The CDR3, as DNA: TGTGCCAGCAGCTTCCGGACAGGGCAAGAGACCCAGTACTTC. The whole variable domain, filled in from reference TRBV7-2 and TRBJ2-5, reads GAGVSQSPSNKVTEKGKDVELRCDPISGHTALYWYRQSLGQGLEFLIYFQGNSAPDKSGLPSDRFSAERTGGSVSTLTIQRTQQEDSAVYLCASSFRTGQETQYFGPGTRLLVL.

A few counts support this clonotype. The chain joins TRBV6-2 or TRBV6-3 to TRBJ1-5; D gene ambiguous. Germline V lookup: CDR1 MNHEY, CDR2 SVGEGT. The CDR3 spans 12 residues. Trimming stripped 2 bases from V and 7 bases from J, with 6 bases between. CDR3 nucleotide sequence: TGTGCCAGCAGTTACCGGACCCAGCCCCAGCATTTT. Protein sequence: CASSYRTQPQHF.

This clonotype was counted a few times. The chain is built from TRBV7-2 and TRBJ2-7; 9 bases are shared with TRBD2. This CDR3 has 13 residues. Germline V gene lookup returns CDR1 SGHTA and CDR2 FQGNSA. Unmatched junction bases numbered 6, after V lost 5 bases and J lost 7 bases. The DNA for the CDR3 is TGTGCCAGCAGCCTCGCCACTAGCGGGGAGCAGTACTTC. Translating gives CASSLATSGEQYF. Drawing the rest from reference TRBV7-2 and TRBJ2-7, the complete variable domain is GAGVSQSPSNKVTEKGKDVELRCDPISGHTALYWYRQSLGQGLEFLIYFQGNSAPDKSGLPSDRFSAERTGGSVSTLTIQRTQQEDSAVYLCASSLATSGEQYFGPGTRLTVT.

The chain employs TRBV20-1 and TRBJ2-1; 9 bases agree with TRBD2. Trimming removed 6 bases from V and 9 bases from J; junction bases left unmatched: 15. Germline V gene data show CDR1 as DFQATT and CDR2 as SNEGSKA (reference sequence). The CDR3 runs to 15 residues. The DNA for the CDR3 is TGCAGTGCAAGACGGCGGGAGGGCCTTGGGGGTGAGCAGTTCTTC. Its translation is CSARRREGLGGEQFF.

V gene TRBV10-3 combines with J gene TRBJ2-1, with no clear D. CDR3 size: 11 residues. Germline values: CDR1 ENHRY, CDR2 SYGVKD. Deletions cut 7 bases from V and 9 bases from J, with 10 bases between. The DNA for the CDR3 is TGTGCCATCACAACTACGGGTGAGCAGTTCTTC. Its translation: CAITTTGEQFF.

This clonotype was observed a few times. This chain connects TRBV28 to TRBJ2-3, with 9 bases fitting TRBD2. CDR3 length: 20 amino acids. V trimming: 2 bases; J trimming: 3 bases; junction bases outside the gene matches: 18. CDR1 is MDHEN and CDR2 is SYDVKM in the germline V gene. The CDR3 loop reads CASSLPPPGSGSPGTDTQYF. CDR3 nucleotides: TGTGCCAGCAGTTTACCGCCCCCGGGTAGCGGGAGCCCTGGGACAGATACGCAGTATTTT.